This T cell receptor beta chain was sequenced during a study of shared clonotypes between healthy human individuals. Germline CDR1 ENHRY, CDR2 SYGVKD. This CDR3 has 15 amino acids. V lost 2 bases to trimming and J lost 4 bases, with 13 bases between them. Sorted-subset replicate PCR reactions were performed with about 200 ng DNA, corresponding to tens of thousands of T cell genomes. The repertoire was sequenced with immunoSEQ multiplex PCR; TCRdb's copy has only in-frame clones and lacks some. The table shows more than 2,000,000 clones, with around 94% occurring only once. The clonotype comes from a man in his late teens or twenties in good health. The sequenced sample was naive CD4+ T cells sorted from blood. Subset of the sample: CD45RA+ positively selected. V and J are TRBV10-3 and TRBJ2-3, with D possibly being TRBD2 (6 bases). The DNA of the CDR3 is TGTGCCATCAGTGAGCCAAGACTAGGCGCAGATACGCAGTATTTT. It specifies CAISEPRLGADTQYF.